A single T cell receptor beta chain is shown here with its context. As yet, its antigen is unknown. This entry is derived from a study of cytomegalovirus exposure and HLA in healthy donors. In the study overall: Membership in the Caucasian-associated ancestry cluster was found for 65% to 85% of around 380 genotyped donors.

Looked up from germline, CDR1 is MNHEY and CDR2 is SMNVEV (reference sequence). V gave up 8 bases and J gave up 9 bases; unmatched junction bases: 6. The CDR3 runs 12 residues. Whole-study results and caveats: Rare sequences made up most TCRs, while some public TCRs were found in many donors. Analysis was carried out at a later point, and it linked a missense DCLRE1C variant to TCR beta V- and J-gene trimming. Researchers reported in a later analysis that common viral pathogens appeared linked to several top clusters.

Researchers ran the PCR with 60 Vbeta and 13 Jbeta primers. Sequenced by immunoSEQ multiplex PCR; TCRdb stores in-frame clones only, minus some. The table lists about 150,000 clones, roughly four fifths of them singletons, with 1.3% to 1.5% in the top ten. Input material: PBMCs. J is TRBJ2-4 and V is TRBV27; TRBD1 matches 8 bases. This TCR came from a man aged 18 to 30 in good health and CMV-seronegative. The CDR3 DNA reads as TGTGCCAGCGGTCAGGGGGCGGGCATTCAGTACTTC. This sequence encodes CASGQGAGIQYF.